Shown below are 11 T cell receptor beta chains from a single sample sequenced in a study of T cells after yellow fever vaccination. TCRdb reprocessed the 5' RACE reads via MiXCR and lists one record per CDR3 protein. Counted here are hundreds of thousands of distinct CDR3 sequences, about 9.9% occurring once; the ten biggest clones make up more than 15%. Specimen: PBMCs, collected on the day of the first yellow fever vaccination. All receptors derive from a man aged 18 to 30 who received the YFV17D yellow fever vaccine.

This clonotype was counted at least ten times. The chain couples TRBV28 to TRBJ2-7; D ambiguous. The CDR3 extends over 10 amino acids. The V end was cut by 3 bases, the J end by 7 bases, with 4 bases between. The germline V gene has CDR1 MDHEN and CDR2 SYDVKM. CDR3 in amino acids: CASSFGEQYF. The CDR3 DNA follows: TGTGCCAGCAGTTTCGGAGAGCAGTACTTC.

This clonotype was counted only a few times. This rearrangement joins TRBV7-9 to TRBJ2-7; 10 bases align to TRBD2. Germline V gene data show CDR1 as SEHNR and CDR2 as FQNEAQ (reference sequence). The CDR3 is 15 amino acids. J lost 0 bases, V lost 7 bases, and 6 bases had no gene match. The CDR3 coding sequence is TGTGCCAGCACCGGACTAGCGGAGGGCTCCTACGAGCAGTACTTC. Its protein is CASTGLAEGSYEQYF.

The chain links TRBV27 to TRBJ1-2, with D hard to call. This CDR3 comprises 13 residues. V was pared by 6 bases and J by 4 bases, with 12 bases between. The germline gives CDR1 MNHEY, CDR2 SMNVEV (reference sequence). The CDR3 here is CASRPQSSYGYTF. CDR3 nucleotide sequence: TGTGCCAGCAGACCCCAGAGTAGCTATGGCTACACCTTC.

This chain uses TRBV7-9 with TRBJ2-7; TRBD2 aligns across 11 bases. The germline gives CDR1 SEHNR, CDR2 FQNEAQ (reference sequence). V dropped 2 bases and J dropped 6; count of bases not matched to a gene: 6. The CDR3 totals 15 residues. Here the CDR3 reads CASSLPGTSGGEQYF. The CDR3 region has the DNA TGTGCCAGCAGCTTACCCGGGACTAGCGGTGGCGAGCAGTACTTC.

The chain recombines TRBV21-1 with TRBJ2-7; TRBD1, the D gene given by the table, was not confirmed from the DNA. TRBV21-1 has pseudogene status. This CDR3 region has 15 residues. The CDR3, as DNA: TGTGCCAGCGGAACAAAAGTTGGGTCCCTCTACGAGCAGTACGTC. This sequence encodes CASGTKVGSLYEQYV.

This chain links TRBV18 with TRBJ2-7, with 12 bases matching TRBD1. This CDR3 spans 15 amino acids. Unmatched junction bases numbered 3, after V lost 1 base and J lost 5 bases. Germline CDR1 reads KGHSH; CDR2 reads LQKENI. DNA for the CDR3: TGTGCCAGCTCACCACTCGGGACAGGGGGCGACGAGCAGTACTTC. Its translation is CASSPLGTGGDEQYF. The full variable domain, its missing parts supplied by reference TRBV18 and TRBJ2-7, is NAGVMQNPRHLVRRRGQEARLRCSPMKGHSHVYWYRQLPEEGLKFMVYLQKENIIDESGMPKERFSAEFPKEGPSILRIQQVVRGDSAAYFCASSPLGTGGDEQYFGPGTRLTVT.

The V gene is TRBV9, the J gene TRBJ1-5, with D uncertain. The V gene's germline CDR1 is SGDLS and CDR2 YYNGEE. The CDR3 spans 15 residues. V was trimmed by 5 bases and J by 1 base, leaving 13 bases between them. CDR3: CASRNPGRSNQPQHF. The CDR3 nucleotides read TGTGCCAGCAGAAATCCGGGTAGGAGCAATCAGCCCCAGCATTTT.

This chain uses TRBV28 with TRBJ2-1, with D perhaps TRBD1 (6 bases). Germline CDR1 and CDR2: MDHEN and SYDVKM. Between the trimmed V and J ends, which lost 3 bases and 6 bases, there was a span of 12 bases. The CDR3 extends over 14 amino acids. CDR3 amino acids: CASSFGGFANEQFF. CDR3 nucleotides: TGTGCCAGCAGTTTTGGGGGCTTTGCCAATGAGCAGTTCTTC.

The genes are TRBV2 and TRBJ2-5; 10 bases align to TRBD2. The germline gives CDR1 SNHLY, CDR2 FYNNEI. After removal of 6 bases from V and 5 bases from J, the junction contained 6 bases not matched to a gene. The CDR3 loop spans 14 amino acids. The CDR3, as DNA: TGTGCCAGCAGGATAGCGGGGGGCCGGGAGACCCAGTACTTC. It translates to CASRIAGGRETQYF.

The chain uses TRBV7-2 and TRBJ2-3; TRBD2 is a possible D gene (5 bases). Germline loops: CDR1 SGHTA, CDR2 FQGNSA. This CDR3 contains 13 residues. V was shortened by 6 bases and J by 5 bases, with 12 bases between the two germline ends. CDR3 amino acids: CASRLSGVDTQYF. CDR3 bases: TGTGCCAGCAGGTTATCCGGGGTAGATACGCAGTATTTT.

This clonotype was counted many times. The V and J genes are TRBV28 and TRBJ2-3; D is tentatively TRBD1 or TRBD2 (5 bases each). Trimming removed 4 bases from V and 5 bases from J, with 16 bases in between. The germline V gene has CDR1 MDHEN and CDR2 SYDVKM. The CDR3 spans 15 residues. The CDR3 here is CASSYRDPSLDTQYF. The DNA of the CDR3 is TGTGCCAGCAGTTACCGGGACCCCAGTCTAGATACGCAGTATTTT.